This TCR beta chain comes out of a study of blood T cells in healthy people across ages. Through a sample-barcoded 5' primer and a J-beta primer mix, a second PCR was run for roughly 6 to 12 cycles. The study obtained at least 2.5 million CDR3-containing paired-end reads from every sample. TCRdb processed the 5' RACE reads anew with MiXCR; each CDR3 protein has one entry. The table records roughly 1,700,000 distinct CDR3 sequences, under 30% of them present only once. Germline loops: CDR1 SGHTA, CDR2 FQGNSA. V was cut by 6 bases and J by 0 bases, with 21 bases left in between. This CDR3 comprises 18 residues. This clonotype was found a few times.

The receptor comes from a young woman in good health. Sequenced input: blood. The V gene is TRBV7-2, the J gene TRBJ2-1, with D possibly TRBD2 on 6 matching bases. The CDR3 DNA reads TGTGCCAGCAGTCCTCGCCCCCAGGGAGGCAGCTCCTACAATGAGCAGTTCTTC. It is translated as CASSPRPQGGSSYNEQFF.